This T cell receptor beta chain was retrieved from a study of CD8+ T cells in alopecia areata. Study information: Those patients who were treated received oral tofacitinib, which was given at 5 to 10 mg twice daily for moderate-to-severe alopecia areata. General study results and limits: Patients showed less clear TCR sequence sharing than mice, possibly partly because of HLA diversity.

Peripheral blood and lesional scalp punch biopsies were taken from alopecia areata patients. Concerning this clone: The antigen is not known.

Trimming pared 0 bases from V and 0 bases from J, leaving 15 bases between. The CDR3 totals 18 residues. RNA extraction and reverse transcription yielded cDNA as sequencing template. Data came from immunoSEQ multiplex PCR; TCRdb stores just in-frame clones and leaves some out. The table shows over 150,000 clones, with 63% occurring only once. This specimen was CD4+ T cells sorted from blood, taken at week 0. This sequence joins TRBV23-1 and TRBJ2-1; D is unresolved. TRBV23-1 is assigned to the ORF class and has an uncertain function. This receptor was taken from a human donor with alopecia areata. CDR3 protein: CASSQSRDGQGSYNEQFF. CDR3 sequence (DNA): TGCGCCAGCAGTCAATCGAGAGACGGGCAAGGCTCCTACAATGAGCAGTTCTTC.